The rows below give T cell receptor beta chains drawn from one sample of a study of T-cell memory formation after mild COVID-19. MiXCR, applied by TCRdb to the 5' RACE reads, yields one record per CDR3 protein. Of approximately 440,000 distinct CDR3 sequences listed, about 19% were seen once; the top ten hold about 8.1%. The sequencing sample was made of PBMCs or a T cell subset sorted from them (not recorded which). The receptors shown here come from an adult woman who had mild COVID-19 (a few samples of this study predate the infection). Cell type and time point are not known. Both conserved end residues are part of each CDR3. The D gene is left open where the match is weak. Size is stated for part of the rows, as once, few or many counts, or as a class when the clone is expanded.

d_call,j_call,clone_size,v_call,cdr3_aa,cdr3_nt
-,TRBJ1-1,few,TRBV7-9,CASSLDRGGGEF,TGTGCCAGCAGCTTAGATCGTGGGGGGGGAGAATTT
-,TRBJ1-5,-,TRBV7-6,CASSLVEGQPQHF,TGTGCCAGCAGCCTCGTCGAGGGTCAGCCCCAGCATTTT
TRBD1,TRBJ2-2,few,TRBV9,CASTRQGGNTGELFF,TGTGCCAGCACCCGACAGGGGGGGAACACCGGGGAGCTGTTTTTT
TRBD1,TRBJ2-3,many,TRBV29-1,CSVAGGNTDTQYF,TGCAGCGTTGCAGGGGGAAACACAGATACGCAGTATTTT
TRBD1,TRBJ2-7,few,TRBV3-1,CASSRQGSGVYEQYF,TGTGCCAGCAGCCGACAGGGAAGTGGGGTCTACGAGCAGTACTTC
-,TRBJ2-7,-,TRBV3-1,CASSQGGFPYEQYF,TGTGCCAGCAGCCAAGGAGGGTTTCCCTACGAGCAGTACTTC
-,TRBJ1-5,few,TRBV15,CATSRDQDRRNQPQHF,TGTGCCACCAGCAGAGACCAGGACAGACGCAATCAGCCCCAGCATTTT
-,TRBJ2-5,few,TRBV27,CASSSRGTQETQYF,TGTGCCAGCAGTTCCAGGGGTACACAAGAGACCCAGTACTTC
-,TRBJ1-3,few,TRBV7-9,CASSLALTDSGNTIYF,TGTGCCAGCAGCTTAGCACTTACAGACTCTGGAAACACCATATATTTT
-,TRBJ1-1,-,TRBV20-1,CSGRTTGGDTEAFF,TGCAGTGGGAGGACAACTGGAGGAGACACTGAAGCTTTCTTT
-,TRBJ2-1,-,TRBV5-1,CASSLQQEQFF,TGCGCCAGCAGCTTACAACAGGAGCAGTTCTTC
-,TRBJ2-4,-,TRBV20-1,CSAPSFLGENIQYF,TGCAGTGCCCCCTCATTTTTGGGGGAAAACATTCAGTACTTC
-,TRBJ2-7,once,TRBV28,CASSFMSEQYF,TGTGCCAGCAGTTTCATGTCGGAGCAGTACTTC
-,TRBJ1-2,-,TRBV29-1,CSVGFHYGYTF,TGCAGCGTTGGATTTCACTATGGCTACACCTTC
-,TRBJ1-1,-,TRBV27,CASSSYRQLPAFF,TGTGCCAGCAGTTCCTACCGACAGCTTCCCGCTTTCTTT
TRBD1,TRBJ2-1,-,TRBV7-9,CASISHGTGSYNEQFF,TGTGCCAGCATTTCACACGGGACAGGCTCCTACAATGAGCAGTTCTTC
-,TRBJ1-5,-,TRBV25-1,CASSESSGRQPQHF,TGTGCCAGCAGTGAATCTAGCGGCCGGCAGCCCCAGCATTTT
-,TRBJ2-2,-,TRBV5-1,CASSSAANTGELFF,TGCGCCAGCAGCTCAGCGGCCAACACCGGGGAGCTGTTTTTT
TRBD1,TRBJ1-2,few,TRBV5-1,CASWGQGSYGYTF,TGCGCCAGCTGGGGACAGGGTTCCTATGGCTACACCTTC
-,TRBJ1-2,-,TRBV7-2,CASSLAVSRGGYTF,TGTGCCAGCAGCTTAGCGGTGTCAAGAGGTGGCTACACCTTC
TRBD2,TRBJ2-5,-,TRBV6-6,CASSFSDGRGAQYF,TGTGCCAGCAGCTTTTCCGACGGTCGGGGGGCCCAGTACTTC
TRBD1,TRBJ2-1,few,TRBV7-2,CASSLGPGTGGYNEQFF,TGTGCCAGCAGCTTAGGGCCCGGGACAGGGGGTTACAATGAGCAGTTCTTC
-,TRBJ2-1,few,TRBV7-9,CASSPPPNEQFF,TGTGCCAGCAGCCCCCCACCCAATGAGCAGTTCTTC
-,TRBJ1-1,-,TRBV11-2,CASSLIIQGNTEAFF,TGTGCCAGCAGCTTAATAATCCAGGGGAACACTGAAGCTTTCTTT
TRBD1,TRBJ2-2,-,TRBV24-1,CATSDPAGTGSTTWELFF,TGTGCCACCAGTGATCCCGCCGGGACAGGGTCGACCACCTGGGAGCTGTTTTTT
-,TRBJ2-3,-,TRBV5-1,CASSLQDPHGDTQYF,TGCGCCAGCAGCTTACAGGACCCCCATGGAGATACGCAGTATTTT
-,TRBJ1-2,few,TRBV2,CASSEPERVGGYTF,TGTGCCAGCAGTGAACCGGAGCGGGTGGGCGGCTACACCTTC
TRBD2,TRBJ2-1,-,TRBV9,CASSVGPSGSSNEQFF,TGTGCCAGCAGCGTAGGGCCTAGCGGGAGTAGCAATGAGCAGTTCTTC
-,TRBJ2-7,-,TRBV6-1,CASSEGGVRYEQYF,TGTGCCAGCAGTGAAGGCGGAGTACGCTACGAGCAGTACTTC
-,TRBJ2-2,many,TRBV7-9,CASSPRNTGELFF,TGTGCCAGCAGCCCTAGAAACACCGGGGAGCTGTTTTTT
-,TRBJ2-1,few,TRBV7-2,CASSLNPSRDNEQFF,TGTGCCAGCAGCTTAAACCCCAGTAGGGACAATGAGCAGTTCTTC
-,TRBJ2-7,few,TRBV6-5,CASSLAVNYEQYF,TGTGCCAGCTCGTTAGCGGTCAACTACGAGCAGTACTTC
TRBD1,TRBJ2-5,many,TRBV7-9,CASEAGTEYQETQYF,TGTGCCAGCGAGGCCGGGACAGAGTACCAAGAGACCCAGTACTTC
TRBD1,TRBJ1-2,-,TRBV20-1,CSARDRTGPYGYTF,TGCAGTGCTAGAGACCGGACAGGGCCCTATGGCTACACCTTC
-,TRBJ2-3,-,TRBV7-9,CASSPRLAVSTDTQYF,TGTGCCAGCAGCCCTCGATTAGCGGTTAGCACAGATACGCAGTATTTT
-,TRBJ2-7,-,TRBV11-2,CASSLGLEQYF,TGTGCCAGCAGCTTAGGACTCGAGCAGTACTTC
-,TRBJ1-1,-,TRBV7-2,CASSPRTRSAREAFF,TGTGCCAGCAGCCCTAGGACGCGAAGTGCTAGAGAAGCTTTCTTT
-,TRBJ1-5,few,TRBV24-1,CATSEGQPSQPQHF,TGTGCCACCAGTGAAGGACAGCCCAGTCAGCCCCAGCATTTT
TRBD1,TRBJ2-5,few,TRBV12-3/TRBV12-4,CASSSTGGSRETQYF,TGTGCCAGCAGTAGTACAGGGGGCTCCCGAGAGACCCAGTACTTC
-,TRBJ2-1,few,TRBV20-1,CSAVRGYNEQFF,TGCAGTGCTGTGAGGGGCTACAATGAGCAGTTCTTC
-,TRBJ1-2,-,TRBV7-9,CASSFSTGGGYGYTF,TGTGCCAGCAGCTTTAGCACAGGAGGTGGCTATGGCTACACCTTC
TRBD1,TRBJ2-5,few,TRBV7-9,CASSLRQGTLETQYF,TGTGCCAGCAGCTTACGACAGGGGACATTAGAGACCCAGTACTTC
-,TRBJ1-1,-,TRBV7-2,CASRPTNSLTGYTEAFF,TGTGCCAGCAGGCCAACGAACTCACTGACGGGGTACACTGAAGCTTTCTTT
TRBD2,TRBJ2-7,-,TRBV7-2,CASSFGLASYEQYF,TGTGCCAGCAGCTTCGGACTAGCGTCCTACGAGCAGTACTTC
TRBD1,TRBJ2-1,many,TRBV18,CASSSGTGGTGVF,TGTGCCAGCTCGTCCGGGACAGGGGGCACAGGGGTCTTC
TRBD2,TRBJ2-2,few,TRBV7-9,CASSMTSGNTGELFF,TGTGCCAGCAGCATGACTAGCGGAAACACCGGGGAGCTGTTTTTT
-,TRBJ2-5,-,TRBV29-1,CSVSPEQETQYF,TGCAGCGTGTCCCCCGAACAAGAGACCCAGTACTTC
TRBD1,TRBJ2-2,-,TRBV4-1,CASSPGTVITGELFF,TGCGCCAGCAGCCCCGGGACAGTCATCACCGGGGAGCTGTTTTTT
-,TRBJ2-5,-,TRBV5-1,CASNDVSRGETQYF,TGCGCCAGCAACGACGTTTCTCGGGGGGAGACCCAGTACTTC
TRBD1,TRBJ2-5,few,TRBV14,CASSQLGQGKETQYF,TGTGCCAGCAGCCAACTGGGACAGGGGAAAGAGACCCAGTACTTC